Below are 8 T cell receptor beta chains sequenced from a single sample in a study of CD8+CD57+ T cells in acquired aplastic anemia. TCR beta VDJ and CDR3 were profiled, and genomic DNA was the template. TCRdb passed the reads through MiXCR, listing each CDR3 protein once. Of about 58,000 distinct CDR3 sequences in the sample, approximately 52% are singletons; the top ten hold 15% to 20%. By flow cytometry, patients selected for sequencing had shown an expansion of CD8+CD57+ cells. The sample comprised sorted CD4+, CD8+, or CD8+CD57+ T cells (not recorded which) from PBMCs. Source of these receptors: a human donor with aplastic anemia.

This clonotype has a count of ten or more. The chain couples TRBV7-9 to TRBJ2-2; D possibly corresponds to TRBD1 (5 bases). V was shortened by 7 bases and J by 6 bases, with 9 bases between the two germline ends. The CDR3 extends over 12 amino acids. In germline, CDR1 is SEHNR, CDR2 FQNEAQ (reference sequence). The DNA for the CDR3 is TGTGCCAGCACCTTCAGGGCCGGGGAGCTGTTTTTT. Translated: CASTFRAGELFF.

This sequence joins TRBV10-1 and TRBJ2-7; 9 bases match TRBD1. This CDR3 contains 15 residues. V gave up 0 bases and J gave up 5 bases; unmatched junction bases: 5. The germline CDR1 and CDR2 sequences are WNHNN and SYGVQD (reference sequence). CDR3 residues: CASSESTGTGHEQYV. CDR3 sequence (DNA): TGCGCCAGCAGTGAGTCGACCGGGACAGGGCACGAGCAGTACGTC.

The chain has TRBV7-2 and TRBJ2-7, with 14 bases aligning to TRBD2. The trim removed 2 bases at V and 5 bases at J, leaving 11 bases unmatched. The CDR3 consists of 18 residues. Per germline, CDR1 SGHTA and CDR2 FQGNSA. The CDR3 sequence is CASSLRLKGLAGVDEQYF. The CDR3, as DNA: TGTGCCAGCAGCTTAAGGCTAAAGGGACTAGCGGGAGTTGACGAGCAGTACTTC.

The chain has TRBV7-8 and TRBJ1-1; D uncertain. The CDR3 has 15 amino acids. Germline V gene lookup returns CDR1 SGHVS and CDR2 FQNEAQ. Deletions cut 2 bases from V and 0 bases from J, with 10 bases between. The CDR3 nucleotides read TGTGCCAGCAGCTTACGGGTCGACATGAACACTGAAGCTTTCTTT. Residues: CASSLRVDMNTEAFF.

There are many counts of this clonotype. The CDR3 is CASRETVSSYEQYV. The CDR3 DNA follows: TGTGCCAGCAGAGAGACGGTAAGCTCCTACGAGCAGTACGTC. J is TRBJ2-7 and V is TRBV6-1, with D uncertain. This CDR3 contains 14 residues. CDR1 and CDR2 (germline): MNHNS, SASEGT. Trimming removed 6 bases from V and 0 bases from J, with 12 bases in between.

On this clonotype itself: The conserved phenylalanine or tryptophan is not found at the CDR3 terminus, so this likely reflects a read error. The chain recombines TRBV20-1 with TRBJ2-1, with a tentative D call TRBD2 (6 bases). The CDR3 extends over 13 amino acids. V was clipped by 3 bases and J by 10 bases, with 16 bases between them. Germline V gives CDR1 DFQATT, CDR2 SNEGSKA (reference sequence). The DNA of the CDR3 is TGCAGTGCTAGTCTAGGGGACTTCAACGAGCAGTTCCTC. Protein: CSASLGDFNEQFL.

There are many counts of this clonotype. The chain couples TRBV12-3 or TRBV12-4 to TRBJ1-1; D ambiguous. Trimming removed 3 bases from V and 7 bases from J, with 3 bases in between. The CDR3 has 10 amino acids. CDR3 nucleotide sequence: TGTGCCAGCAGTTTGGGTGAAGCTTTCTTT. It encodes CASSLGEAFF.

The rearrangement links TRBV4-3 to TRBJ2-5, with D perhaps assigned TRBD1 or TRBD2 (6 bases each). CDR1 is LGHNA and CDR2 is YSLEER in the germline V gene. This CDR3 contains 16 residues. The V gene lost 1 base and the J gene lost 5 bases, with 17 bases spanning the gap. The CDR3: CASSQGGAPERETQYF. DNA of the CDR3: TGCGCCAGCAGCCAAGGGGGGGCCCCGGAGCGGGAGACCCAGTACTTC.